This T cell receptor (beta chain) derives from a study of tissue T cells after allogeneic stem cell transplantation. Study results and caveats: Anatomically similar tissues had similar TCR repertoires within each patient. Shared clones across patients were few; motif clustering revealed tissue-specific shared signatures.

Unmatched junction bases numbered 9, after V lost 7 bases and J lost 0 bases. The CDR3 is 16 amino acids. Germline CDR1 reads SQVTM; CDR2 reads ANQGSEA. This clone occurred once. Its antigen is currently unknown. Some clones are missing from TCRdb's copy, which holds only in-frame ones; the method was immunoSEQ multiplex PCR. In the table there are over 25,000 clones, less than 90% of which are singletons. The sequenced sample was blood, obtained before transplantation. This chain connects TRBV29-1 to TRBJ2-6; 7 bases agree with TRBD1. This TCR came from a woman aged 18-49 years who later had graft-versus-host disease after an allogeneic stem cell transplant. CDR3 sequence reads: CSASTGALSGANVLTF. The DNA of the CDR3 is TGCAGCGCTTCCACAGGGGCCCTCTCTGGGGCCAACGTCCTGACTTTC.